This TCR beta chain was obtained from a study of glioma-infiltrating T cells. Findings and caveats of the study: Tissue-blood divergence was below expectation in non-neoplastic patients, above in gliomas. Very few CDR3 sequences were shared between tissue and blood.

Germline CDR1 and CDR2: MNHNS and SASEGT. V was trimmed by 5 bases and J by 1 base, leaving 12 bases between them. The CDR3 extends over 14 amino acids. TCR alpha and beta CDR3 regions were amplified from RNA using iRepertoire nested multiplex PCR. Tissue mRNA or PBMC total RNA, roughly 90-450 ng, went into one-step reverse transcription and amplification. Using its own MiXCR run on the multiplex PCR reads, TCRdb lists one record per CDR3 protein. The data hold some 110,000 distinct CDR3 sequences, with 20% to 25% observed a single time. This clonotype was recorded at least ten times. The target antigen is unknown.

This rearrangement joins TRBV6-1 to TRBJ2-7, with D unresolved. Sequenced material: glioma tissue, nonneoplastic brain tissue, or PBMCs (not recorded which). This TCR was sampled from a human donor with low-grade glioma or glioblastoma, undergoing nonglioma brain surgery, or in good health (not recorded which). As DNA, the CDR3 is TGTGCCAGCAGTAACCACATGCGATCCTACGAGCAGTACTTC. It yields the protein CASSNHMRSYEQYF.